This entry features one T cell receptor beta chain sequence. These data are taken from a study of blood T cell repertoires in COVID-19. Study information: T cells, B-cell-depleted T cells, or PBMCs supplied cDNA or gDNA.

Seattle's cohort entered during active infection and was followed longitudinally. The CDR3 loop spans 15 amino acids. Germline CDR1 is KGHDR and CDR2 is SFDVKD. V lost 3 bases and J 0 bases, leaving 8 bases between the germline ends. Authors' methods: Amplification from reference gene primers served as the basis for estimated nucleated cell counts. Assay: immunoSEQ multiplex PCR; the TCRdb copy retains only in-frame clones and omits some. The V and J calls and clone size come from that table; D and trimming were worked out from the DNA. The data contain 70,000 or so clones, around 74% of them singletons.

This receptor was identified in a man in his fifties or sixties with COVID-19, enrolled during active disease. The sequenced sample was peripheral blood. The chain uses TRBV24-1 and TRBJ2-1; D may be TRBD1 (5 bases). CDR3 amino acids: CATSDGHSSYNEQFF. The CDR3, as DNA: TGTGCCACCAGTGATGGACACAGCTCCTACAATGAGCAGTTCTTC.